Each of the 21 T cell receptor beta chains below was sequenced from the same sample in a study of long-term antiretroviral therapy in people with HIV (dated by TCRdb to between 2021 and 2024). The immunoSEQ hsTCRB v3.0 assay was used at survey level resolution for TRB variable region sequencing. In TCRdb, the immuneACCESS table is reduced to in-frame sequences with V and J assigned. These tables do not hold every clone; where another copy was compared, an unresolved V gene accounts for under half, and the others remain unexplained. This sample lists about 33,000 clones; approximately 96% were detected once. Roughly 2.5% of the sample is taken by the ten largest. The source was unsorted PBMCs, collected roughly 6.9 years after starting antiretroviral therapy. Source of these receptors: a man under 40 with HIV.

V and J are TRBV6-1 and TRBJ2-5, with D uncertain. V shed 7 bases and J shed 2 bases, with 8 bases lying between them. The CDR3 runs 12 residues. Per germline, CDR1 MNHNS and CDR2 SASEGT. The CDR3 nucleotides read TGTGCCAGCACGAGAACTCAAGAGACCCAGTACTTC. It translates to CASTRTQETQYF.

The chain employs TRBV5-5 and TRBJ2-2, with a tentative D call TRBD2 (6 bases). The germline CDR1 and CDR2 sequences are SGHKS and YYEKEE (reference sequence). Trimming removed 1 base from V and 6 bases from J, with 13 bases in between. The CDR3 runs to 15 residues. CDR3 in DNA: TGTGCCAGCAGCTTGTACTCACTAGCCCCCGGGGAGCTGTTTTTT. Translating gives CASSLYSLAPGELFF.

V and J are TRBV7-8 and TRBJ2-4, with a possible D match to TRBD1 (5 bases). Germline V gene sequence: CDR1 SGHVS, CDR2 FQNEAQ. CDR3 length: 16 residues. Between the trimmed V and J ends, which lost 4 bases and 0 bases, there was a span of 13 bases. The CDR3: CASSYETALAKNIQYF. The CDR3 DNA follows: TGTGCCAGCAGCTACGAGACAGCTTTAGCCAAAAACATTCAGTACTTC.

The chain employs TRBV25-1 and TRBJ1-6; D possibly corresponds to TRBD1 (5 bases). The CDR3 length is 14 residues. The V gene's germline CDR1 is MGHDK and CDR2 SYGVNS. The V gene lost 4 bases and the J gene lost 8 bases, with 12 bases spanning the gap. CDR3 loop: CASSVGTDYSPLHF. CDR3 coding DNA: TGTGCCAGCAGTGTTGGGACGGACTATTCACCCCTCCACTTT. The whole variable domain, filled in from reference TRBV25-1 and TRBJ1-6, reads EADIYQTPRYLVIGTGKKITLECSQTMGHDKMYWYQQDPGMELHLIHYSYGVNSTEKGDLSSESTVSRIRTEHFPLTLESARPSHTSQYLCASSVGTDYSPLHFGNGTRLTVT.

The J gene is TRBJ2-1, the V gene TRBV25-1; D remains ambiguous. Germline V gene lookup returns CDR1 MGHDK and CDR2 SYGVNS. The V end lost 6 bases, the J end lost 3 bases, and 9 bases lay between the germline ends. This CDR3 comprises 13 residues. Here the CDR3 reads CASSDESYNEQFF. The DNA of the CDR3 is TGTGCCAGCAGCGACGAGAGCTACAATGAGCAGTTCTTC.

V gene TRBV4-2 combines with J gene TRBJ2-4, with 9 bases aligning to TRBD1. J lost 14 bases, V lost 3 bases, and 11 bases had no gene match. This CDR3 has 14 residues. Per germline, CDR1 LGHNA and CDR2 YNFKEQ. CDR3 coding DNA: TGTGCCAGCAGCCAGAGGGGACAGGGCGGCGTTGAGTACTTC. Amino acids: CASSQRGQGGVEYF.

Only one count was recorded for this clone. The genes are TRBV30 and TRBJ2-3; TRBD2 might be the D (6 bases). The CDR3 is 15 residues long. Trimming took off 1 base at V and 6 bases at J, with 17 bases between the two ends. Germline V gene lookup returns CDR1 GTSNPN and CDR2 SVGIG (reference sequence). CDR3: CAWSGPGERVDTQYF. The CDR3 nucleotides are TGTGCCTGGAGTGGACCGGGGGAGAGGGTTGATACGCAGTATTTT. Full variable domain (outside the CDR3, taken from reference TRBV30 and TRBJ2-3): SQTIHQWPATLVQPVGSPLSLECTVEGTSNPNLYWYRQAAGRGLQLLFYSVGIGQISSEVPQNLSASRPQDRQFILSSKKLLLSDSGFYLCAWSGPGERVDTQYFGPGTRLTVL.

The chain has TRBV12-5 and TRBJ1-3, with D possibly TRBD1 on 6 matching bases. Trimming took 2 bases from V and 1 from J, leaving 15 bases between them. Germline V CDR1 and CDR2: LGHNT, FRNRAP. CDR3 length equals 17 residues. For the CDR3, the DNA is TGTGCTAGTGGTTTGACAACGGGACAAATATCTGGAAACACCATATATTTT. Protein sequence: CASGLTTGQISGNTIYF.

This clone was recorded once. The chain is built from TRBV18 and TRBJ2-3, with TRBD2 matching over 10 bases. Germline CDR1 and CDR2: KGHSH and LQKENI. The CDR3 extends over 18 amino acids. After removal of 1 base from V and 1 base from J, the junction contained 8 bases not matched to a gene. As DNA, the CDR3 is TGTGCCAGCTCACCACGTCCTAGCGGGAGACTTGGCACAGATACGCAGTATTTT. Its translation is CASSPRPSGRLGTDTQYF.

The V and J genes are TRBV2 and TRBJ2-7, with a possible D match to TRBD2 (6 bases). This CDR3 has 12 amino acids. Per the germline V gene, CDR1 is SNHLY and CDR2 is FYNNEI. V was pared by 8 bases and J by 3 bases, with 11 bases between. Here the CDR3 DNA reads TGTGCCAGCGATACTAGCAGCTACGAGCAGTACTTC. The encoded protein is CASDTSSYEQYF. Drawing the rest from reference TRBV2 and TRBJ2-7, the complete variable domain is EPEVTQTPSHQVTQMGQEVILRCVPISNHLYFYWYRQILGQKVEFLVSFYNNEISEKSEIFDDQFSVERPDGSNFTLKIRSTKLEDSAMYFCASDTSSYEQYFGPGTRLTVT.

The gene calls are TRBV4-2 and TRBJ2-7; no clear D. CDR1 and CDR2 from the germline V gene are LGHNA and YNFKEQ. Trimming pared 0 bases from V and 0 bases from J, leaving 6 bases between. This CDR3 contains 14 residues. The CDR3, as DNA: TGTGCCAGCAGCCAAGACGGTCGCTCCTACGAGCAGTACTTC. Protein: CASSQDGRSYEQYF.

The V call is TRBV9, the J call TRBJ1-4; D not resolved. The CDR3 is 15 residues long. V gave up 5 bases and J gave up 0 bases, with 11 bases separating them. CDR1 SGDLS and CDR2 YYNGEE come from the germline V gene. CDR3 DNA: TGTGCCAGCAGTGCGCATGGGGCAACTAATGAAAAACTGTTTTTT. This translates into CASSAHGATNEKLFF.

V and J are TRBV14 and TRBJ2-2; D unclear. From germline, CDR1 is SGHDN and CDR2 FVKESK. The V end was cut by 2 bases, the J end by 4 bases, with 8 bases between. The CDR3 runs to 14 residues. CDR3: CASSQSGVTGELFF. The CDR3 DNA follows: TGTGCCAGCAGCCAATCCGGCGTCACCGGGGAGCTGTTTTTT.

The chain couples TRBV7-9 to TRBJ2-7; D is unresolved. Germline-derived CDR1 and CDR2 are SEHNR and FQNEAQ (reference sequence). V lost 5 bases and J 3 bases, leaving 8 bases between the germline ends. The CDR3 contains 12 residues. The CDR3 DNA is TGTGCCAGCAGCGCGTACAGCTACGAGCAGTACTTC. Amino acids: CASSAYSYEQYF.

The CDR3 protein is CASSLGGGLAGLLWEQYF. The CDR3 coding sequence is TGTGCCAGCTCACTGGGTGGTGGACTAGCGGGTCTCCTGTGGGAGCAGTACTTC. This chain uses TRBV27 with TRBJ2-7; 11 positions match TRBD2. The CDR3 is made up of 18 amino acids. Germline CDR1 MNHEY, CDR2 SMNVEV (reference sequence). J gave up 7 bases and V 8 bases, and 22 bases lay outside the gene matches.

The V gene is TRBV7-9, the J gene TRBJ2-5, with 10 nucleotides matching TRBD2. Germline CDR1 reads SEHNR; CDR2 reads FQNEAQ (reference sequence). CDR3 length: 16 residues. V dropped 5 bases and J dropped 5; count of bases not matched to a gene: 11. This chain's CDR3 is CASSVPSGRAGETQYF. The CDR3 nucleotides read TGTGCCAGCAGCGTACCAAGCGGGAGGGCCGGTGAGACCCAGTACTTC.

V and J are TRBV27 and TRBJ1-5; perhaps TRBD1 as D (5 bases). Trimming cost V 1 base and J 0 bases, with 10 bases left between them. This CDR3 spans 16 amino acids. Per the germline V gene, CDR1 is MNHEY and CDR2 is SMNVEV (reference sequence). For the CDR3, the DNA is TGTGCCAGCAGTTTATGGGGCGGGGTTAGCAATCAGCCCCAGCATTTT. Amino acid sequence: CASSLWGGVSNQPQHF.

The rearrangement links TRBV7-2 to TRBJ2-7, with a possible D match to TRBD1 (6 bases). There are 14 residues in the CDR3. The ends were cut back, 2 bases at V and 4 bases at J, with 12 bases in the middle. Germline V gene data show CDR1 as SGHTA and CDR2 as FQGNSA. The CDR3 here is CASSLIQGRYEQYF. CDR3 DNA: TGTGCCAGCAGCTTAATTCAGGGGCGGTACGAGCAGTACTTC.

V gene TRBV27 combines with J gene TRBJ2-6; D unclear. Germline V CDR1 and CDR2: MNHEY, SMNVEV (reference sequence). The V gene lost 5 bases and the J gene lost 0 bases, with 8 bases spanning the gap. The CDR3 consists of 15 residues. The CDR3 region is CASSPDRSGANVLTF. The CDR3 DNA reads TGTGCCAGCAGTCCTGACCGCTCTGGGGCCAACGTCCTGACTTTC.

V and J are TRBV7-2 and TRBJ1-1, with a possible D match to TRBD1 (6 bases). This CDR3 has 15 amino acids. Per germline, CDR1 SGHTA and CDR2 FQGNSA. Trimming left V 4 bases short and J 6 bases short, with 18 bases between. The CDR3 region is CASSSPDRNFAEAFF. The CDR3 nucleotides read TGTGCCAGCAGCTCCCCAGACAGGAACTTCGCTGAAGCTTTCTTT. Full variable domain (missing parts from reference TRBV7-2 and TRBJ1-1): GAGVSQSPSNKVTEKGKDVELRCDPISGHTALYWYRQSLGQGLEFLIYFQGNSAPDKSGLPSDRFSAERTGGSVSTLTIQRTQQEDSAVYLCASSSPDRNFAEAFFGQGTRLTVV.

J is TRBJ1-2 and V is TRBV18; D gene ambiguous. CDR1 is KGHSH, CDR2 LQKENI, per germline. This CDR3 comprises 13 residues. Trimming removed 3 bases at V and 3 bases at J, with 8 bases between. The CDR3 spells CASSPTDYYGYTF. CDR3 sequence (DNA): TGTGCCAGCTCACCGACGGATTACTATGGCTACACCTTC.